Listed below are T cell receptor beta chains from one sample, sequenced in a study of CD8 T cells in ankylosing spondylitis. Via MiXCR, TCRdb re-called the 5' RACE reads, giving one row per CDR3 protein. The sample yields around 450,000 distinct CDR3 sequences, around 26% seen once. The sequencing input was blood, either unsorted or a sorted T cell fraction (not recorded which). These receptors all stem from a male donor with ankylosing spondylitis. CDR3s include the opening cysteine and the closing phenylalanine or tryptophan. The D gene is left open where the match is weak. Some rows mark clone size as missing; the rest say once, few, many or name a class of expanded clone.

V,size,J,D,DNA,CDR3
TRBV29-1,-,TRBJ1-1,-,TGCAGCGTGCGAGGGGCAGGGGTGTATACTGAAGCTTTCTTT,CSVRGAGVYTEAFF
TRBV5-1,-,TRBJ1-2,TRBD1,TGCGCCAGCAGGCTGGACAGGGGGCGAAGTGGCTACACCTTC,CASRLDRGRSGYTF
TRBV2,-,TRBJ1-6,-,TGTGCCAGCAGTGAAGAATCCCAGGGTTATTCACCCCTCCACTTT,CASSEESQGYSPLHF
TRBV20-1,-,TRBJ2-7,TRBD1,TGCAGTGCGGACAGGGGTGGCTGGGAGCAGTACTTC,CSADRGGWEQYF
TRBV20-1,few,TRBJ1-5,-,TGCAGTGCTACTCCGGGTCTCCCCCTTCAGCCCCAGCATTTT,CSATPGLPLQPQHF
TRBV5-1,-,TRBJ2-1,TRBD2,TGCGCCAGCAGCTTGGGGACTAGTCCCTACAATGAGCAGTTCTTC,CASSLGTSPYNEQFF
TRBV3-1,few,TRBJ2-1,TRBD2,TGTGCCAGCAGCCAAGAAATGGGGACTAGCGGGAGTAGTGAGCAGTTCTTC,CASSQEMGTSGSSEQFF
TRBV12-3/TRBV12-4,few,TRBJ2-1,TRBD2,TGTGCCAGCAGTTTAGGAGAGGTTGGCGGGAGGTGGGACAATGAGCAGTTCTTC,CASSLGEVGGRWDNEQFF
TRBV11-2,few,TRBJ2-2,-,TGTGCCAGCAGCTCCGTACAGGGTCCCGGGGAGCTGTTTTTT,CASSSVQGPGELFF
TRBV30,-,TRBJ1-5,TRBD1,TGTGCCTGGGGACAGGGGATTAATCAGCCCCAGCATTTT,CAWGQGINQPQHF
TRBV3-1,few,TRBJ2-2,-,TGTGCCAGCAGCCAAGGAGCGGATAGGAGCACCGGGGAGCTGTTTTTT,CASSQGADRSTGELFF
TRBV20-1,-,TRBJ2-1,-,TGCAGTGCTAGAGCAAGCCTTAGCTCCTACAATGAGCAGTTCTTC,CSARASLSSYNEQFF
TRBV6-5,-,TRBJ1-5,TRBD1,TGTGCCAGCAGTTCCGACAGGGGGGTTCAGCCCCAGCATTTT,CASSSDRGVQPQHF
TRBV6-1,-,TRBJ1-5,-,TGTGCCAGCAGTGAATACGGCAGACTCCAGCATTTT,CASSEYGRLQHF
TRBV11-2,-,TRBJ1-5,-,TGTGCCAGCAGCCCGGGGGCAGCTGAAGGGCCCCAGCATTTT,CASSPGAAEGPQHF
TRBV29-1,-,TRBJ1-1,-,TGCAGCGTTGGATCGGGGGGAAATGAGGCTTTCTTT,CSVGSGGNEAFF
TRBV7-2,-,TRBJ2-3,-,TGTGCCAGCAGCCCACAGTGGGGCACAGATACGCAGTATTTT,CASSPQWGTDTQYF
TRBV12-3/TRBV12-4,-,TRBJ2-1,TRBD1,TGTGCCAGCAGTTTGGGCGGGACAGGGGGCTATGAGCAGTTCTTC,CASSLGGTGGYEQFF
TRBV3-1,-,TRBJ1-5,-,TGTGCCAGCAGCCAAGATTTCGGGGCGTCACAGCCCCAGCATTTT,CASSQDFGASQPQHF
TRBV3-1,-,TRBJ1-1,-,TGTGCCAGCAGCAGGGGTGTAGTCACTGAAGCTTTCTTT,CASSRGVVTEAFF
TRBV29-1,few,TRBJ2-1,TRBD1,TGCAGCATATCACGGGACAGGGGGCTTTCGACCTCGTTTTACAATGAGCAGTTCTTC,CSISRDRGLSTSFYNEQFF
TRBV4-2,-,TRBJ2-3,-,TGTGCCAGCAGCCCGCCCACCAGGGCAGATACGCAGTATTTT,CASSPPTRADTQYF
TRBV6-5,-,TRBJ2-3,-,TGTGCCAGCAGTTACGGGCCTCCCCGGGGATTGGAAGATACGCAGTATTTT,CASSYGPPRGLEDTQYF
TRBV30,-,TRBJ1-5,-,TGTGCCTGGACCCCCCGGGGGAAAGGGACCCACAATCAGCCCCAGCATTTT,CAWTPRGKGTHNQPQHF
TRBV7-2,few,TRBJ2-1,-,TGTGCCAGCAGCTTTCGAGCGCAGGGTGAGCAGTTCTTC,CASSFRAQGEQFF
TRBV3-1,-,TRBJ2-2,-,TGTGCCAGCAGCCAAGACGGTAGCACCGGGGAGCTGTTTTTT,CASSQDGSTGELFF